This T cell receptor beta chain was found in a study of T cell changes during pregnancy in multiple sclerosis. This CDR3 contains 16 residues. Germline lookup yields CDR1 MRHNA and CDR2 SNTAGT. Between the trimmed V and J ends, which lost 5 bases and 0 bases, there was a span of 15 bases. Data came from immunoSEQ multiplex PCR; TCRdb stores just in-frame clones and leaves some out. The sample holds more than 25,000 clones, roughly 89% seen once. The chain uses TRBV6-4 and TRBJ2-3; D not resolved. The sequenced sample was CD8+ T cells from peripheral blood mononuclear cells, obtained in the first trimester of pregnancy. This clonotype originated in a female donor with multiple sclerosis, enrolled in a pregnancy study. The CDR3 is CASSPFGDGSTDTQYF. DNA for the CDR3: TGTGCCAGCAGTCCTTTTGGCGACGGGAGCACAGATACGCAGTATTTT.